These 16 T cell receptor beta chains share one sample of origin, sequenced in a study of T cell clonality in common variable immunodeficiency. TCRdb's table, derived via immunoSEQ multiplex PCR, lists solely in-frame clones and lacks some. This sample has tens of thousands of clones, each found more than once. Sequencing input: peripheral blood mononuclear cells. Receptors originate from a person aged 18 to 70 in good health.

This clone was picked up many times. The CDR3 is cut off 3 residues early in the read; its end comes from the germline J gene. The gene calls are TRBV18 and TRBJ1-1; D might be TRBD1 (5 bases). The germline V gene has CDR1 KGHSH and CDR2 LQKENI. Trimming pared 3 bases from V and 3 bases from J, leaving 11 bases between. The CDR3 extends over 14 amino acids. The CDR3 here is CASSPIGADTEAFF. The sequenced part of the CDR3 DNA is TGTGCCAGCTCACCGATAGGGGCCGACACTGAA.

This clone was detected ten times or more. The read terminates 3 residues before the CDR3 end, so the remaining end is supplied by the germline J gene. The rearrangement uses TRBV19 and TRBJ2-7, with TRBD2 identical over 10 bases. Germline values: CDR1 LNHDA, CDR2 SQIVND (reference sequence). The CDR3 is made up of 15 amino acids. Losses at the gene ends were 5 bases for V and 3 bases for J; bases not matched to a gene: 7. The CDR3 here is CASSQLAGGDYEQYF. The covered CDR3 bases are TGTGCCAGTAGTCAGTTAGCGGGAGGAGACTACGAG.

Turning to this clone: Read sequence stops 3 residues before the CDR3 end, and the germline J gene provides the missing end. The chain employs TRBV5-1 and TRBJ1-2, with 7 positions matching TRBD1. This CDR3 is 15 amino acids long. The germline CDR1 and CDR2 sequences are SGHRS and YFSETQ. V gave up 0 bases and J gave up 6 bases; unmatched junction bases: 8. CDR3 region: CASSLGTGRLDGYTF. The DNA read from the CDR3 is TGCGCCAGCAGCTTGGGGACAGGCCGGCTAGATGGC.

This clone was recorded at least ten times. The observed sequence ends 3 residues before the CDR3 terminus, with the missing tail filled in from the germline J gene. The chain employs TRBV6-2 or TRBV6-3 and TRBJ1-2, with D maybe TRBD1 (6 bases). The germline V gene has CDR1 MNHEY and CDR2 SVGEGT. The CDR3 sequence is 14 residues long. V lost 6 bases, J lost 5 bases, and 16 bases lay in between. The part of the CDR3 DNA that was read is TGTGCCAGCAGGCTTACAGGGTTTGGGTATGGC. It is translated as CASRLTGFGYG. The CDR3 as a whole reads CASRLTGFGYGYTF.

This clone was found a few times. The sequence runs out 3 residues before the end of the CDR3; the remainder is reconstructed from the germline J gene. The chain couples TRBV6-1 to TRBJ2-7; maybe TRBD1 (6 bases). CDR1 is MNHNS, CDR2 SASEGT, per germline. This CDR3 has 19 amino acids. Trimming pared 1 base from V and 0 bases from J, leaving 22 bases between. The CDR3 reads CASSEGNRAKGQLSYEQYF. Partial CDR3 DNA: TGTGCCAGCAGTGAAGGCAACCGGGCCAAAGGACAGCTCTCCTACGAG.

In its sample, this clone was seen many times. The read gets to within 3 residues of the CDR3 end, and the germline J gene fills in the rest. The rearrangement uses TRBV19 and TRBJ1-6, with 7 bases that match TRBD1. After removal of 3 bases from V and 8 bases from J, the junction contained 4 bases not matched to a gene. Germline lookup yields CDR1 LNHDA and CDR2 SQIVND (reference sequence). There are 14 residues in the CDR3. CDR3 amino acids: CASSMGGGYSPLHF. The part of the CDR3 DNA that was read is TGTGCCAGTAGTATGGGAGGGGGCTATTCACCC.

This clone occurred many times. The read gets to within 3 residues of the CDR3 end, and the germline J gene fills in the rest. This chain links TRBV6-1 with TRBJ2-5; TRBD2 matches 8 bases. Germline assignment: CDR1 MNHNS and CDR2 SASEGT. V dropped 3 bases and J dropped 5; count of bases not matched to a gene: 5. This CDR3 comprises 14 residues. The CDR3 bases that were read are TGTGCCAGCAGTGACGGGGGGGGCCCGGAGACC. Encoded protein: CASSDGGGPET. The full CDR3 is CASSDGGGPETQYF.

This clone has ten or more counts. The read ends 3 residues before the CDR3 terminus; that terminus is restored from the germline J gene. This rearrangement joins TRBV5-1 to TRBJ2-7; D is ambiguous. V was shortened by 2 bases and J by 2 bases, with 11 bases between the two germline ends. The CDR3 extends over 14 amino acids. CDR1 and CDR2 from the germline V gene are SGHRS and YFSETQ. Incomplete CDR3 DNA: TGCGCCAGCAGCTTTTCCCCGCCAGCCTACGAG. This sequence encodes CASSFSPPAYE. The CDR3 as a whole reads CASSFSPPAYEQYF.

This clone was detected many times. From the germline J gene comes the end of the CDR3, since the read stops 3 residues before it. The V call is TRBV6-1, the J call TRBJ1-2, with 8 bases aligning to TRBD1. This CDR3 region has 16 residues. Germline loops: CDR1 MNHNS, CDR2 SASEGT. The junction had 7 bases not matched to a gene; V was cut back by 0 bases and J by 4 bases. Partial CDR3 DNA: TGTGCCAGCAGTGAAGCGGACAGGGAGCCCTTCTATGGC. This gives the protein CASSEADREPFYG. From start to end, the CDR3 is CASSEADREPFYGYTF.

There are a few counts of this clone. The CDR3 end falls 3 residues outside the read, so it is completed with the germline J gene. The V and J genes are TRBV7-9 and TRBJ1-2, with TRBD1 identical over 8 bases. In germline, CDR1 is SEHNR, CDR2 FQNEAQ (reference sequence). The CDR3 extends over 14 amino acids. The CDR3 DNA, read in part, is TGTGCCAGCAGCTTAGCTAGGGCAGGGGGCGAC. It translates to CASSLARAGGD. Given in full, the CDR3 is CASSLARAGGDYTF.

This clone was counted ten times or more. The sequence runs out 3 residues before the end of the CDR3; the remainder is reconstructed from the germline J gene. The chain has TRBV4-2 and TRBJ2-3; 13 positions match TRBD2. This CDR3 comprises 19 residues. CDR1 LGHNA and CDR2 YNFKEQ come from the germline V gene. Trimming at V came to 1 base and at J to 4 bases, leaving 11 bases not matched to a gene. Here the CDR3 reads CASSQGRGRLAGGADTQYF. The covered CDR3 bases are TGTGCCAGCAGCCAAGGGAGGGGTCGACTAGCGGGAGGTGCAGATACG.

At least ten counts were recorded for this clone. Read data end 3 residues before the CDR3 end; the end is taken from the germline J gene. The rearrangement links TRBV5-1 to TRBJ2-2; TRBD1 matches 8 bases. The CDR3 totals 17 residues. Germline V gives CDR1 SGHRS, CDR2 YFSETQ. J lost 6 bases, V lost 3 bases, and 13 bases had no gene match. Incomplete CDR3 DNA: TGCGCCAGCAGCTGGGACAGGCCAAATCCCACGTCCGGGGAG. Its protein product is CASSWDRPNPTSGE. The CDR3, in full, reads CASSWDRPNPTSGELFF.

Ten or more counts support this clone. Read coverage stops 3 residues before the CDR3 terminus; the germline J gene supplies the remainder. The rearrangement links TRBV7-9 to TRBJ2-1; no clear D gene. CDR3 length: 12 amino acids. CDR1 SEHNR and CDR2 FQNEAQ come from the germline V gene (reference sequence). Trimming left V 3 bases short and J 8 bases short, with 8 bases between. The CDR3 DNA, read in part, is TGTGCCAGCAGCTTTTTCTTATATGAG. Translated, it gives CASSFFLYE. The entire CDR3 is CASSFFLYEQFF.

This clone appeared many times. The CDR3 is cut off 3 residues early in the read; its end comes from the germline J gene. The gene calls are TRBV7-8 and TRBJ2-3; maybe TRBD2 (6 bases). The CDR3 is 16 residues long. With 2 bases removed from V and 0 bases from J, the gap between germline ends came to 12 bases. In germline, CDR1 is SGHVS, CDR2 FQNEAQ. CDR3 DNA (partial): TGTGCCAGCAGCTTATCGGGGGTTACTAGCACAGATACG. As protein: CASSLSGVTSTDT. The whole CDR3 sequence is CASSLSGVTSTDTQYF. Together with reference TRBV7-8 and TRBJ2-3, the CDR3 gives the full variable domain: GAGVSQSPRYKVAKRGQDVALRCDPISGHVSLFWYQQALGQGPEFLTYFQNEAQLDKSGLPSDRFFAERPEGSVSTLKIQRTQQEDSAVYLCASSLSGVTSTDTQYFGPGTRLTVL.

This clone was observed at least ten times. The read terminates 3 residues before the CDR3 end, so the remaining end is supplied by the germline J gene. The rearrangement links TRBV6-1 to TRBJ2-1; D might be TRBD2 (5 bases). Germline values: CDR1 MNHNS, CDR2 SASEGT. The CDR3 extends over 13 amino acids. Trimming took off 6 bases at V and 5 bases at J, with 11 bases between the two ends. The sequenced CDR3 bases are TGTGCCAGCAGAGAATCCGGGGACAATGAG. This codes for CASRESGDNE. The full CDR3 is CASRESGDNEQFF.

The sample holds a few counts of this clone. The sequenced fragment ends 3 residues before the CDR3 boundary, so the rest is inferred from the germline J gene. V is TRBV5-1 and J is TRBJ2-7; 13 bases align to TRBD2. There are 18 residues in the CDR3. The J segment lost 2 bases and the V segment lost 4 bases, leaving 12 bases of the junction unmatched. CDR1 is SGHRS, CDR2 YFSETQ, per germline. CDR3 DNA (partial): TGCGCCAGCAGCCCAAGCCCGAAAACTAGCGGGAGGGCCTACGAG. Translation: CASSPSPKTSGRAYE. The full CDR3 reads CASSPSPKTSGRAYEQYF.